Sequencing of this T cell receptor (beta chain) was carried out in a study of Ad26.COV2.S vaccination and SARS-CoV-2 variants. Findings and limits, study-wide: Vaccinated and placebo-treated recipients had similar non-spike TCR breadth. People who got the vaccine had more spike-specific TCR breadth than people who got placebo. Substantial breadth in spike-specific CD8+ and CD4+ T cell responses was reportedly seen after vaccination.

This CDR3 comprises 13 residues. Germline V CDR1 and CDR2: LGHNT, FRNRAP. Details on this clone: Antigen unknown.

Treatment noted: roughly 19 received Ad26.COV2.S at low or high dose, single or two shots; about 5 received placebo; per-sample allocation not given. Material that was analyzed had been drawn on day 63 after the first vaccine or placebo injection. Assay: immunoSEQ multiplex PCR; the TCRdb copy retains only in-frame clones and omits some. The sample holds a few hundred thousand clones; over 75% are singletons and the top ten take under 2%. Source: peripheral blood, taken in a trial of Ad26.COV2.S vaccine versus placebo. This receptor was taken from a person between 18 and 65 years old who received the Ad26.COV2.S COVID-19 vaccine or a placebo. This chain links TRBV12-5 with TRBJ2-1, with 7 bases lining up with TRBD2. The chain's CDR3 is CASAPSGSNEQFF. The CDR3, as DNA: TGTGCGAGCGCTCCTAGCGGATCCAATGAGCAGTTCTTC.